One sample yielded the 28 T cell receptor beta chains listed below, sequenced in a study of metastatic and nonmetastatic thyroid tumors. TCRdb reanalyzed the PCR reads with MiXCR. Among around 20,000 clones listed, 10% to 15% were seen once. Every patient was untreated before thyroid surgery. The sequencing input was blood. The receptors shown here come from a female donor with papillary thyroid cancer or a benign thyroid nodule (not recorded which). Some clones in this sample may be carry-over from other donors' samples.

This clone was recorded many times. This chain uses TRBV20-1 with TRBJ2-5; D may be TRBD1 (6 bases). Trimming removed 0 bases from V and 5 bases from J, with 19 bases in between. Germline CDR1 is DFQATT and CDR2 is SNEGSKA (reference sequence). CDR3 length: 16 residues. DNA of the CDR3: TGCAGTGCTAGAGAACTACAGGGCCCCGCCCGGGAGACCCAGTACTTC. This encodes CSARELQGPARETQYF.

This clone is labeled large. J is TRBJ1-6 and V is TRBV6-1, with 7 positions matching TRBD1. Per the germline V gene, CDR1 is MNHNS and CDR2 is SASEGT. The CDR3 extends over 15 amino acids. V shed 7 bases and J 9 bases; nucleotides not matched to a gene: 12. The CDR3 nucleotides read TGTGCCAGCACTTCGGAGTACAGGGGTGCTTCACCCCTCCACTTT. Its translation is CASTSEYRGASPLHF.

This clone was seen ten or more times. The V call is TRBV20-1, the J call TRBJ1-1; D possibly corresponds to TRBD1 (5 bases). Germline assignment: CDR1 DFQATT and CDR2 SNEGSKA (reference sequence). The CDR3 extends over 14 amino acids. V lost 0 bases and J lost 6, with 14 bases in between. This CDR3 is CSARERGKVAEAFF. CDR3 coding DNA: TGCAGTGCTAGAGAAAGGGGTAAAGTGGCTGAAGCTTTCTTT.

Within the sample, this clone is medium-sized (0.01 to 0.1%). Here the CDR3 reads CASSEGADYGYTF. The CDR3 region has the DNA TGTGCCAGCAGCGAGGGGGCGGACTATGGCTACACCTTC. The chain carries TRBV28 and TRBJ1-2, with 7 positions matching TRBD1. This CDR3 spans 13 amino acids. The germline gives CDR1 MDHEN, CDR2 SYDVKM. V was pared by 6 bases and J by 3 bases, with 4 bases of the junction left unmatched.

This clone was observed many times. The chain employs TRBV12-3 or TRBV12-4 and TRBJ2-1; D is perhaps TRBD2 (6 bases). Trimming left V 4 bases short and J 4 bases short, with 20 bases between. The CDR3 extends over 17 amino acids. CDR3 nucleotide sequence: TGTGCCAGCAGTTCGACAATTACTAGCAGGGATTACAATGAGCAGTTCTTC. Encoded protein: CASSSTITSRDYNEQFF.

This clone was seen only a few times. Here the CDR3 reads CASSLGGGLYNEQFF. The CDR3 coding sequence is TGCGCCAGCAGCTTGGGCGGGGGCCTTTACAATGAGCAGTTCTTC. The V and J genes are TRBV5-1 and TRBJ2-1, with D possibly matching TRBD2 (7 bases). Germline V gene sequence: CDR1 SGHRS, CDR2 YFSETQ. The CDR3 length is 15 residues. Trimming pared 0 bases from V and 4 bases from J, leaving 11 bases between.

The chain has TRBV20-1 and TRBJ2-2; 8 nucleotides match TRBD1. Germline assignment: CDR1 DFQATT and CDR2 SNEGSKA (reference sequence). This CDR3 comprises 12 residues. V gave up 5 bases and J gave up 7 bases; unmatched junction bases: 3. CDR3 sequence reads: CSAQGAGGELFF. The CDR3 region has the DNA TGCAGTGCTCAGGGGGCAGGCGGGGAGCTGTTTTTT.

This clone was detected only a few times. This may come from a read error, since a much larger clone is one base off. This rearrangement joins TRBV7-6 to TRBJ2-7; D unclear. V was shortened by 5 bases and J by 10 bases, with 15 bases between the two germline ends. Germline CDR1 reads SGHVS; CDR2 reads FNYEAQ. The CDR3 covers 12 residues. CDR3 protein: CASSPPQCVQYF. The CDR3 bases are TGTGCCAGCAGCCCCCCACAGTGTGTCCAGTACTTC.

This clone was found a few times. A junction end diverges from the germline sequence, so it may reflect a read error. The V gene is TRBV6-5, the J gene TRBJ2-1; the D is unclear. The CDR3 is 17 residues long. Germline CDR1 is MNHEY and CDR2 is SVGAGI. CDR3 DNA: TGTGTCAGCAGGCTTAAAGGGCAAACAACCTCCTACAATGAGCAGTTATTC. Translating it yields CVSRLKGQTTSYNEQLF.

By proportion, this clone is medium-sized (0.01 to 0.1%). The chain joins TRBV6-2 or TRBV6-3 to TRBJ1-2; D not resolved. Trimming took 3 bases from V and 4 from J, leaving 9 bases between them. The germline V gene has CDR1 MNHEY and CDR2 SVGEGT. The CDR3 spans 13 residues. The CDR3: CASSYSNFYGYTF. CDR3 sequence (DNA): TGTGCCAGCAGTTATTCGAACTTCTATGGCTACACCTTC.

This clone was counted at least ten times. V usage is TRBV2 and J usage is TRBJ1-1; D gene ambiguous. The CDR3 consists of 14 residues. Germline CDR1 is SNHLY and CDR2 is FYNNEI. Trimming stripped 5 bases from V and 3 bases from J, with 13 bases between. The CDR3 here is CASSPAGRDTEAFF. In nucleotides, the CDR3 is TGTGCCAGCAGTCCCGCCGGGAGAGACACTGAAGCTTTCTTT.

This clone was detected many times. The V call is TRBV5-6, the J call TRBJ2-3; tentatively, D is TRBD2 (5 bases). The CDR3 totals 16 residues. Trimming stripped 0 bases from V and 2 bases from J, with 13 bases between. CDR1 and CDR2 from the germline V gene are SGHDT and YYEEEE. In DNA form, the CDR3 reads TGTGCCAGCAGCTTGGTCTTTCCGGACTTCACAGATACGCAGTATTTT. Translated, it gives CASSLVFPDFTDTQYF.

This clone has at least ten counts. This CDR3 is CASSRDRAVGELFF. CDR3 DNA sequence: TGTGCCAGCAGCCGGGACAGGGCGGTCGGGGAGCTGTTTTTT. The chain is built from TRBV6-1 and TRBJ2-2; 9 bases are shared with TRBD1. The CDR3 runs 14 residues. The germline CDR1 and CDR2 sequences are MNHNS and SASEGT. The ends lost 6 bases at V and 7 bases at J; junction bases unmatched: 6.

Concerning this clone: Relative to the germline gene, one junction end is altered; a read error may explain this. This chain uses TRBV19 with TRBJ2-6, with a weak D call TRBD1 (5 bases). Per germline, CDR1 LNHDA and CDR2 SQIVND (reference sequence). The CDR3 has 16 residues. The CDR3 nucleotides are TGTGCCAGTATTAAGCTGGATGCCTCTGGGGCCAACATCCTGACTTTC. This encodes CASIKLDASGANILTF. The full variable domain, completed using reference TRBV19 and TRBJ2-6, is DGGITQSPKYLFRKEGQNVTLSCEQNLNHDAMYWYRQDPGQGLRLIYYSQIVNDFQKGDIAEGYSVSREKKESFPLTVTSAQKNPTAFYLCASIKLDASGANILTFGAGSRLTVL.

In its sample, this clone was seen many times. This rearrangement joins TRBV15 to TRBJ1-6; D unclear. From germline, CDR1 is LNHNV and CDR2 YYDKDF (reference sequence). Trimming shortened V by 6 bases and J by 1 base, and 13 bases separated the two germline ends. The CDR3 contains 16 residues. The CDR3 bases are TGTGCCACCAGTCCCTTCGGGCGGTCCTATAATTCACCCCTCCACTTT. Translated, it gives CATSPFGRSYNSPLHF.

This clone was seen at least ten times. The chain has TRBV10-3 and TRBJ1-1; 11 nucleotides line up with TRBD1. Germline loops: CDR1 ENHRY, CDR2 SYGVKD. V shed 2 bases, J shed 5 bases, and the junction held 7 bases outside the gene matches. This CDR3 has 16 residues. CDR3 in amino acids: CAISERIGQGATEAFF. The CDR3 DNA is TGTGCCATCAGTGAGCGGATTGGACAGGGGGCGACTGAAGCTTTCTTT.

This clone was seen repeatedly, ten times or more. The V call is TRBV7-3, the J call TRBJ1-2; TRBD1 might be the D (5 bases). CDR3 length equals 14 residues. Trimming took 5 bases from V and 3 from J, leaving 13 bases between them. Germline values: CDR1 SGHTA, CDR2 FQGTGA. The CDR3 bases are TGTGCCAGCAGCCGCGACGGGGACGACTATGGCTACACCTTC. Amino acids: CASSRDGDDYGYTF.

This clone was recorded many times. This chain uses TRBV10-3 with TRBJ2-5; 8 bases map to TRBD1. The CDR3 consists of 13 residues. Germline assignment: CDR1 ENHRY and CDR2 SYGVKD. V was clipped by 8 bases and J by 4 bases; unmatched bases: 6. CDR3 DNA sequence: TGTGCCATCTCCCAGGGGGCGAGAGAGACCCAGTACTTC. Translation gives CAISQGARETQYF.

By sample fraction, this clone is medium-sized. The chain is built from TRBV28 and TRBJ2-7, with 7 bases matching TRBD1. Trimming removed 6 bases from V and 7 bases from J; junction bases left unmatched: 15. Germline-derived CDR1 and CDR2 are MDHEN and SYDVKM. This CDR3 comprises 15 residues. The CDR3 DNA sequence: TGTGCCAGCAGCCCTATCGACAGGGTTGATGAGGAGCAGTACTTC. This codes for CASSPIDRVDEEQYF.

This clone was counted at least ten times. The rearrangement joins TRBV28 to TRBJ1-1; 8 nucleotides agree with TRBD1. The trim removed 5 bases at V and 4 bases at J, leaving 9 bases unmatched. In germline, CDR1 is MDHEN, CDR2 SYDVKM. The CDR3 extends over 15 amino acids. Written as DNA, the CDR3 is TGTGCCAGCAGTCCGCGACAGGGGTGGGTCACTGAAGCTTTCTTT. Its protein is CASSPRQGWVTEAFF.

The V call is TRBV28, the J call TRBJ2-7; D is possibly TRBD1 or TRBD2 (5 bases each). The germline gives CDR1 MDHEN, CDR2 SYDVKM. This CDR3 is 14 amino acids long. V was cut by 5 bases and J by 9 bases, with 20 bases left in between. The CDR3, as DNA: TGTGCCAGCAGTCGCTCCGGGACGGCAGTCGGGCAGTACTTC. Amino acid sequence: CASSRSGTAVGQYF.

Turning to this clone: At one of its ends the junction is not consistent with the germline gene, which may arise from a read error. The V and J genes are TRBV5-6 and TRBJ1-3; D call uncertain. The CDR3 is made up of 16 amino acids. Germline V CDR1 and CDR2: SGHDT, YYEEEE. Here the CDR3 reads CASSLGPGRSGDTIYF. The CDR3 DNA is TGTGCCAGCAGCTTGGGACCTGGCCGCTCTGGAGACACCATATATTTT.

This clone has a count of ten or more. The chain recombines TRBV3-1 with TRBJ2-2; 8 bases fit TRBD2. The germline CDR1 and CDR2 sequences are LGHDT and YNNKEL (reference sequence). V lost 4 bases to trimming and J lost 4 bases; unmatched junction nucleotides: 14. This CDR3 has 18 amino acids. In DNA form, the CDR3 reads TGTGCCAGCAGCCTTCAAGGGAGAGCGGGGGCCGTCACCGGGGAGCTGTTTTTT. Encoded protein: CASSLQGRAGAVTGELFF.

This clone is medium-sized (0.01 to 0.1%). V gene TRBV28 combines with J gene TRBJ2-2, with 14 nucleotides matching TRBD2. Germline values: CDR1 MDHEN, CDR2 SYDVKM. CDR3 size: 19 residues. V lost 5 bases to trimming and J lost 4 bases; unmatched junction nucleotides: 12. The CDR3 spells CASSDLLTSGRAPTGELFF. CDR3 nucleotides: TGTGCCAGCAGTGATCTTTTGACTAGCGGGAGGGCCCCCACCGGGGAGCTGTTTTTT.

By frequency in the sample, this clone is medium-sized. The CDR3 region has the DNA TGTGCCAGCAGCCCGGGGACAGCCTATGGCTACACCTTC. It encodes CASSPGTAYGYTF. This chain uses TRBV12-3 or TRBV12-4 with TRBJ1-2; 7 bases match TRBD1. Trimming took 6 bases from V and 4 from J; bases not matched to a gene: 5. The CDR3 is 13 amino acids.

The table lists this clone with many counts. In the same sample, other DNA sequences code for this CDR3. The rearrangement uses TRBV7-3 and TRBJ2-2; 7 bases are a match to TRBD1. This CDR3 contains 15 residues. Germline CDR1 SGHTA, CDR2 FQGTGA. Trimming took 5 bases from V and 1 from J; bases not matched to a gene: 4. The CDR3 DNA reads TGTGCCAGCAGCACATCAGGGGGGAACACCGGGGAGCTGTTTTTT. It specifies CASSTSGGNTGELFF.

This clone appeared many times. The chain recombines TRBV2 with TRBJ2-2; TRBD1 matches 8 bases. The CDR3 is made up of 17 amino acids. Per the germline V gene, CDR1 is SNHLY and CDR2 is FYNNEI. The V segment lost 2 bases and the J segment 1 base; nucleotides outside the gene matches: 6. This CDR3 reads CASSELGGTGNTGELFF. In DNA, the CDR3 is TGTGCCAGCAGTGAATTGGGCGGGACAGGGAACACCGGGGAGCTGTTTTTT.

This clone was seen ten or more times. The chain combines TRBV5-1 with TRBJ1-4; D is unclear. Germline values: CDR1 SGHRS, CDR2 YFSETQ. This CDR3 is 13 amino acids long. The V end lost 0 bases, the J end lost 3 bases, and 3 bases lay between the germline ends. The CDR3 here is CASSLESNEKLFF. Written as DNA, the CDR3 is TGCGCCAGCAGCTTGGAGTCTAATGAAAAACTGTTTTTT.